The clone carrying this T cell receptor beta chain was counted only a few times. Germline lookup yields CDR1 SGHAT and CDR2 FQNNGV. The CDR3 is 18 residues long. Germline trimming cut 5 bases from V and 1 base from J; bases unmatched to any gene: 14. This sample is drawn from a study of PD-L1 blockade in urothelial cancer. Study-wide context: Anywhere from 0 to 3 prior chemotherapy regimens had been received by patients.

The method was immunoSEQ multiplex PCR; TCRdb's version includes in-frame clones alone and lacks a portion of them. The data hold 70,000 or so clones, with 80% to 90% observed a single time. This sequence joins TRBV11-2 and TRBJ2-7; 10 nucleotides agree with TRBD1. This TCR was sampled from a man between 65 and 85 years old with urothelial cancer. The material sequenced was PBMCs, taken around atezolizumab (anti-PD-L1) treatment. The chain's CDR3 is CASSLAGGGTGASYEQYF. The CDR3 DNA follows: TGTGCCAGCAGCCTGGCCGGGGGAGGGACAGGGGCTTCCTACGAGCAGTACTTC.